Described below is a single TCR beta chain sequence and its context. Its antigen is still unknown. No much larger clone is present one base from it, and per-base qualities are unavailable. The data were taken from a study of blood T cell repertoires in COVID-19 (dated by TCRdb to 2020 to 2022). Background for the entire study: Collaborator samples came from the United States, Italy and Spain and covered acute and convalescent phases of COVID-19. The dataset comprised deeply sampled blood TCRbeta repertoires from subjects exposed to, actively infected with, or recovered from COVID-19. Samples came from the ongoing ImmuneRACE study (first 160 participants) plus 1,254 subjects from 6 global collaborators. The material from the prospective study consisted of cDNA or gDNA derived from T cells, B-cell-depleted T cells, or PBMCs. A de-identified subject ID, COVID-19 status, age in years and sex were almost always included in the sample metadata. The repertoires were released in a freely available public database intended as a resource for research on the immune response to SARS-CoV-2. Where HLA class I and class II types were available, the types were taken from metadata supplied by the sample provider, not from assay-based typing. What the research found in general, with its limitations: Clinical and demographic metadata were provided uncurated, with the amount varying by source and participant.

There are 16 amino acids in the CDR3, from cysteine to phenylalanine inclusive. The entry retains the CDR3 DNA only, 48 bases that are in frame from base 1. Ends trimmed: V by 0 bases, J by 4 bases; bases unmatched to a gene: 6. CDR1 and CDR2, per the germline V gene, are KGHSH and LQKENI. TCRbeta CDR3 regions were amplified from genomic DNA using the immunoSEQ Assay, a bias-controlled multiplex PCR. The published analysis was carried out like this. The number of nucleated cells in each sample was estimated by amplification of reference gene primers within the assay. To quantify the absolute abundance of each unique TCRbeta CDR3 rearrangement, sequence reads were collapsed and filtered. For each sample, productive Simpson clonality was calculated as the square root of Simpson's diversity index across productive rearrangements. Imported from immuneACCESS, the table was reduced by TCRdb to in-frame sequences with V and J called. These copies leave out some clones; in studies compared against another copy, an unresolved V gene accounts for under half, and the cause of the remainder is not known. The D gene and trimming were derived from the DNA, and the V and J assignments and clone size from that table. In this sample the table shows about 250,000 clones, 75% to 90% of which occur a single time. The ten largest account for roughly 0.8% of the sample.

The collaborating institutions used their own protocols to collect whole blood in K2EDTA tubes. Collaborator samples were shipped for TCRbeta analysis as frozen whole blood, isolated PBMCs, or DNA extracted from either sample type. The sample comprised peripheral blood. The TCR was taken from a man aged 25 to 40 with acute or convalescent COVID-19. The chain joins TRBV18 to TRBJ2-5; 9 central nucleotides agree with TRBD1. In nucleotide form, the sequence is TGTGCCAGCTCACCACCGAGACAGGGGGGCACAGAGACCCAGTACTTC. This is translated as CASSPPRQGGTETQYF. When the CDR3 is completed using the reference TRBV18 and TRBJ2-5 genes on either side, the full variable domain is NAGVMQNPRHLVRRRGQEARLRCSPMKGHSHVYWYRQLPEEGLKFMVYLQKENIIDESGMPKERFSAEFPKEGPSILRIQQVVRGDSAAYFCASSPPRQGGTETQYFGPGTRLLVL.